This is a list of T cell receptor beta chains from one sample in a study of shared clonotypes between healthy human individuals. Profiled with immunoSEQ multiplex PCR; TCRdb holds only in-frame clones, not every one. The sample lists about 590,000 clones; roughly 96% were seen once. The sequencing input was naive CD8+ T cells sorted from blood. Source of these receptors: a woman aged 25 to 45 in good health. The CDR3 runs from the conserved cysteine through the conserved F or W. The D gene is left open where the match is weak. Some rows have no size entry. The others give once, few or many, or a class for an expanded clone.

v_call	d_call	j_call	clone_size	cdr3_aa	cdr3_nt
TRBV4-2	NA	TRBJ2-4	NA	CASSQGPLAEQNIQYF	TGTGCCAGCAGCCAAGGGCCCTTAGCGGAGCAAAACATTCAGTACTTC
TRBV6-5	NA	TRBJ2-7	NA	CASSYDGDSGRYEQYF	TGTGCCAGCAGTTACGACGGCGATAGCGGAAGATACGAGCAGTACTTC
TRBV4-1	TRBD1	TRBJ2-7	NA	CASSPAGTGVDEQYF	TGCGCCAGCAGCCCGGCCGGGACAGGGGTCGACGAGCAGTACTTC
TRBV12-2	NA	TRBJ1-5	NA	CASRSRKTGTGTIEPQHF	TGTGCAAGTCGCTCGCGGAAGACCGGGACAGGGACTATCGAGCCCCAGCATTTT
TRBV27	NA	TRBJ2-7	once	CASSSHPGGQYF	TGTGCCAGCAGTTCCCATCCGGGTGGGCAGTACTTC
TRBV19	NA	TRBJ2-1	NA	CASSIDQGSYNEQFF	TGTGCCAGTAGTATAGATCAAGGCTCTTACAATGAGCAGTTCTTC
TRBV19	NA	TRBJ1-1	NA	CASSVSGAATEAFF	TGTGCCAGTAGTGTGTCGGGGGCTGCCACTGAAGCTTTCTTT
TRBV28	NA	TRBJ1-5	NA	CASSPLKLGNQPQHF	TGTGCCAGCAGCCCGCTAAAGCTCGGCAATCAGCCCCAGCATTTT
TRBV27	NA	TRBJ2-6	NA	CASSLTSSGANVLTF	TGTGCCAGCAGTTTAACGTCCTCTGGGGCCAACGTCCTGACTTTC
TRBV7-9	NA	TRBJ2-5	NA	CASSPQTGRRETQYF	TGTGCCAGCAGCCCCCAGACAGGTCGGAGAGAGACCCAGTACTTC
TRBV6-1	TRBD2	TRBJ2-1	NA	CASRLAGSYNEQFF	TGTGCCAGCAGACTAGCGGGATCCTACAATGAGCAGTTCTTC
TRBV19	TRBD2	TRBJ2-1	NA	CASSIEGLTRSSYNEQFF	TGTGCCAGTAGTATAGAGGGACTAACTAGATCCTCCTACAATGAGCAGTTCTTC
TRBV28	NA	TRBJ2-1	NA	CASARSGSYNEQFF	TGTGCCTCCGCAAGGAGCGGTTCATACAATGAGCAGTTCTTC
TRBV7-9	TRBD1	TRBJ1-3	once	CASSGTGNGNTIYF	TGTGCCAGCAGCGGGACAGGGAATGGAAACACCATATATTTT
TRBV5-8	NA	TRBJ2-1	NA	CASSLQSLYNEQFF	TGTGCCAGCAGCTTGCAGAGCCTTTACAATGAGCAGTTCTTC
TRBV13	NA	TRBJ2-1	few	CASSLNYNEQFF	TGTGCCAGCAGCTTAAACTACAATGAGCAGTTCTTC
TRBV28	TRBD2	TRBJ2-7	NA	CASSFRTSGSHEQYF	TGTGCCAGCAGTTTCCGGACTAGCGGGAGCCACGAGCAGTACTTC
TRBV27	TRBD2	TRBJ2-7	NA	CASSLGTSGYEQYF	TGTGCCAGCAGTTTGGGGACTAGCGGCTACGAGCAGTACTTC
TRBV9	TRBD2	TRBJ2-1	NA	CASSLLAGGPENEQFF	TGTGCCAGCAGCTTGCTAGCGGGAGGGCCGGAGAATGAGCAGTTCTTC
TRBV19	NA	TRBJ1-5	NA	CASKIESYSNQPQHF	TGTGCCAGTAAGATAGAGAGTTATAGCAATCAGCCCCAGCATTTT
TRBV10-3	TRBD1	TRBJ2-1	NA	CAITEGAPSNEQFF	TGTGCCATCACCGAGGGGGCGCCGTCCAATGAGCAGTTCTTC
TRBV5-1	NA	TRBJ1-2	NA	CASSLGLFTRGHGYTF	TGCGCCAGCAGCTTGGGACTCTTTACCCGGGGGCATGGCTACACCTTC
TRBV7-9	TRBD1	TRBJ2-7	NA	CASSSSGQGTYEQYF	TGTGCCAGCAGCTCATCGGGACAGGGAACCTACGAGCAGTACTTC
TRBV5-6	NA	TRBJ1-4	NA	CASSVGGDATNEKLFF	TGTGCCAGCAGCGTCGGGGGGGACGCAACTAATGAAAAACTGTTTTTT
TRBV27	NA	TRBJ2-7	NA	CASRIFRDPEGF	TGTGCCAGCAGGATCTTCCGGGACCCAGAAGGCTTC
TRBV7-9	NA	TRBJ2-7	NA	CASTQGGPYEQYF	TGTGCCAGCACTCAGGGGGGACCCTACGAGCAGTACTTC
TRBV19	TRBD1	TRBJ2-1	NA	CASSLGQGILNNEQFF	TGTGCCAGTAGTCTGGGACAGGGGATCCTTAACAATGAGCAGTTCTTC
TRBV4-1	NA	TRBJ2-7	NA	CASSQVPGAGEQYF	TGCGCCAGCAGCCAAGTCCCGGGAGCGGGTGAGCAGTACTTC
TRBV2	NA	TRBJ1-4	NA	CASISVHEGSGSTNEKLFF	TGTGCCAGCATAAGTGTGCATGAGGGGAGTGGCTCGACTAATGAAAAACTGTTTTTT
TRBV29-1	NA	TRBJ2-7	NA	CSVVLDSRPYEQYF	TGCAGCGTCGTGCTGGACAGCCGACCCTACGAGCAGTACTTC
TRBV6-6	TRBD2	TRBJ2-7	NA	CASSYLAGGDEQYF	TGTGCCAGCAGTTACCTAGCGGGAGGGGACGAGCAGTACTTC
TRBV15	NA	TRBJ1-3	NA	CATSRGQSSGNTIYF	TGTGCCACCAGCAGAGGACAGAGCTCTGGAAACACCATATATTTT
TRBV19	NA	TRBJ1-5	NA	CASSMGDQPQHF	TGTGCCAGTAGTATGGGCGATCAGCCCCAGCATTTT
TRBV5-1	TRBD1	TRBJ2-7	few	CASSSGTGGYEQYF	TGCGCCAGCAGCTCCGGGACAGGGGGCTACGAGCAGTACTTC
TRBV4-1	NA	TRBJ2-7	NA	CASSQDLRPPATYEQYF	TGCGCCAGCAGCCAAGATCTCCGGCCCCCAGCCACCTACGAGCAGTACTTC
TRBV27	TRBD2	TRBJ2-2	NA	CASSRGGGTGELFF	TGTGCCAGCAGTCGGGGGGGTGGTACCGGGGAGCTGTTTTTT
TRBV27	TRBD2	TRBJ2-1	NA	CASSKRTSGSDEQFF	TGTGCCAGCAGTAAACGGACTAGCGGGAGCGATGAGCAGTTCTTC
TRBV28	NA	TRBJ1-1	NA	CATRRAISNTEAFF	TGTGCCACCCGGAGGGCTATTTCGAACACTGAAGCTTTCTTT
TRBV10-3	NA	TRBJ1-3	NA	CAISESEWDSGNTIYF	TGTGCCATCAGTGAGTCAGAATGGGATTCTGGAAACACCATATATTTT
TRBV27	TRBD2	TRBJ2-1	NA	CASSPGTSGRANEQFF	TGTGCCAGCAGTCCAGGGACTAGCGGGAGGGCTAATGAGCAGTTCTTC
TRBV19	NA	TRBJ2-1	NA	CASSWGGNEQFF	TGTGCCAGTAGCTGGGGTGGCAATGAGCAGTTCTTC
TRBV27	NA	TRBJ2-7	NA	CASSIRGYEQYF	TGTGCCAGCAGTATCAGAGGCTACGAGCAGTACTTC
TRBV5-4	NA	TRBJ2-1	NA	CASSSLAEAYNEQFF	TGTGCCAGCAGCTCTTTAGCGGAAGCCTACAATGAGCAGTTCTTC
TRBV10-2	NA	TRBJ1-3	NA	CASSLGGHSGNTIYF	TGCGCCAGCAGTTTGGGGGGGCACTCTGGAAACACCATATATTTT
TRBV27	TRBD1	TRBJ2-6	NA	CASSPGTGGISGANVLTF	TGTGCCAGCAGTCCTGGGACAGGGGGAATTTCTGGGGCCAACGTCCTGACTTTC
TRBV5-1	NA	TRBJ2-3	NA	CASSLYDVVETDTQYF	TGCGCCAGCAGCTTGTATGACGTGGTAGAGACAGATACGCAGTATTTT
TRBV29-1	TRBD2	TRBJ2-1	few	CSVEGARLAANEQFF	TGCAGCGTTGAAGGGGCTAGACTAGCGGCGAATGAGCAGTTCTTC
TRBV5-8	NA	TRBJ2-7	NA	CASSLDGSYEQYF	TGTGCCAGCAGCTTGGACGGCTCCTACGAGCAGTACTTC
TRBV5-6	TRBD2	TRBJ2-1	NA	CASSLSSGRAGNEQFF	TGTGCCAGCAGCTTGTCTAGCGGGAGGGCCGGGAATGAGCAGTTCTTC
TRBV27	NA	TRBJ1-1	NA	CASSPGTHTEAFF	TGTGCCAGCAGCCCCGGCACTCACACTGAAGCTTTCTTT
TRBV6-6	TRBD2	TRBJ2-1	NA	CASSYSIQREHNEQFF	TGTGCCAGCAGTTACTCGATCCAGCGGGAGCACAATGAGCAGTTCTTC
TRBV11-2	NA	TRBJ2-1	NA	CASSHGGSYNEQFF	TGTGCCAGCAGCCACGGGGGCTCCTACAATGAGCAGTTCTTC
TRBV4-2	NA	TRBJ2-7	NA	CASSQDEDHSYEQYF	TGTGCCAGCAGCCAAGACGAAGACCACTCCTACGAGCAGTACTTC
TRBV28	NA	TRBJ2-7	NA	CASSPIIVEQYF	TGTGCCAGCAGCCCGATAATAGTCGAGCAGTACTTC
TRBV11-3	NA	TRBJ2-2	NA	CASSFSIQPGELFF	TGTGCCAGCAGCTTTTCAATTCAGCCCGGGGAGCTGTTTTTT
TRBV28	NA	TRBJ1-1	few	CASSLGLNTEAFF	TGTGCCAGCAGTTTAGGGCTGAACACTGAAGCTTTCTTT
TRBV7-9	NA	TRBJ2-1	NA	CASSLQGSSYNEQFF	TGTGCCAGCAGCTTACAGGGAAGCTCCTACAATGAGCAGTTCTTC
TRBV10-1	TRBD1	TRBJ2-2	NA	CASSVGGGITGELFF	TGCGCCAGCAGTGTAGGGGGCGGAATTACCGGGGAGCTGTTTTTT
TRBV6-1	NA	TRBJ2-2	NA	CASREPSGTGELFF	TGTGCCAGCAGGGAACCGAGTGGGACCGGGGAGCTGTTTTTT
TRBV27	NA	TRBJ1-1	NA	CASSFGTLNTEAFF	TGTGCCAGCAGTTTTGGGACTTTGAACACTGAAGCTTTCTTT